This entry lists 5 T cell receptor beta chains sequenced from one sample in a study of technical replicates of blood from several donors. This table comes from immunoSEQ multiplex PCR, and its TCRdb copy is limited to in-frame clones, with some not included. The sample contains 53,000 or so clones, around 93% of which appear only once. Source material: PBMCs. These receptors originate from a human donor in good health. Some clones in this sample may be carry-over from other donors' samples.

This clone is judged medium-sized (0.01 to 0.1%). The chain recombines TRBV7-9 with TRBJ2-2; D possibly corresponds to TRBD2 (5 bases). The V end lost 3 bases, the J end lost 5 bases, and 10 bases lay between the germline ends. This CDR3 contains 14 residues. The germline CDR1 and CDR2 sequences are SEHNR and FQNEAQ (reference sequence). CDR3 coding DNA: TGTGCCAGCAGCTTTTCGGGGTTTACCGGGGAGCTGTTTTTT. Amino acid sequence: CASSFSGFTGELFF.

The rearrangement uses TRBV5-8 and TRBJ2-7; D may be TRBD1 (6 bases). Germline CDR1 SGHTS, CDR2 YDEGEE. Trimming shortened V by 1 base and J by 3 bases, and 8 bases separated the two germline ends. The CDR3 is made up of 13 amino acids. CDR3 DNA sequence: TGTGCCAGCAGCTTGCAACAGGGCTACGAGCAGTACTTC. Amino acid sequence: CASSLQQGYEQYF.

V is TRBV18 and J is TRBJ2-1; no clear D gene. V shed 3 bases and J shed 7 bases, with 7 bases lying between them. CDR1 is KGHSH, CDR2 LQKENI, per germline. The CDR3 runs to 12 residues. The CDR3 loop reads CASSPNNNEQFF. The CDR3 DNA follows: TGTGCCAGCTCACCCAACAATAATGAGCAGTTCTTC.

The chain recombines TRBV5-1 with TRBJ2-7, with 9 bases lining up with TRBD1. The ends lost 4 bases at V and 7 bases at J; junction bases unmatched: 9. The germline gives CDR1 SGHRS, CDR2 YFSETQ. The CDR3 is 14 residues long. This chain's CDR3 is CASSGPGQGREQYF. CDR3 in DNA: TGCGCCAGCAGCGGACCGGGACAGGGAAGGGAGCAGTACTTC.

The chain couples TRBV30 to TRBJ2-5, with TRBD1 identical over 10 bases. The J segment lost 5 bases and the V segment lost 3 bases, leaving 3 bases of the junction unmatched. This CDR3 has 13 amino acids. Germline loops: CDR1 GTSNPN, CDR2 SVGIG (reference sequence). The CDR3: CAWRDRGTETQYF. The CDR3 DNA follows: TGTGCCTGGAGGGACAGGGGGACCGAGACCCAGTACTTC.